The clone carrying this T cell receptor (beta chain) was counted between two and nine times. What it binds is not known. This sample includes further DNA sequences coding for the same CDR3. Germline V gives CDR1 MNHEY, CDR2 SMNVEV (reference sequence). CDR3 size: 11 residues. The V end lost 3 bases, the J end lost 4 bases, and 3 bases lay between the germline ends. The data were taken from a study of shared clonotypes between healthy human individuals. Study-wide results and caveats: Larger richness was generally estimated for naive than memory subsets.

Clones were read by immunoSEQ multiplex PCR, and TCRdb kept only the in-frame ones, dropping some. The profile covers approximately 2,200,000 clones, with 93% appearing a single time and under 2% taken by the ten largest. The naive CD8 population came from CD45RO-negative cells selected for CCR7, without terminally differentiated effector memory CD45RA+ cells. This TCR derives from a man aged 18 to 30 in good health. Some clones in this sample may be carry-over from other donors' samples. V usage is TRBV27 and J usage is TRBJ1-1; the D is unclear. The sample consisted of naive CD8+ T cells from PBMCs. This chain's CDR3 is CASSLGTEAFF. CDR3 bases: TGTGCCAGCAGTTTGGGCACTGAAGCTTTCTTT.